What follows are 6 T cell receptor beta chains derived from one specimen sequenced in a study of human T cells and chemical hapten exposure. The time point denotes: healthy volunteer bleed at 6 weeks. The total RNA was obtained from whole blood that was not fractionated. Each CDR3 protein gets one entry after TCRdb re-called the RACE reads with MiXCR. Of tens of thousands of distinct CDR3 sequences listed, about 4% were seen once; the top ten hold approximately 5%. Material for sequencing was whole blood. Receptors were obtained from a human donor in good health. Some clones in this sample may be carry-over from other donors' samples.

J is TRBJ1-1 and V is TRBV18, with a tentative D call TRBD1 (5 bases). The CDR3 has 14 amino acids. Trimming removed 6 bases from V and 1 base from J, with 12 bases in between. Germline CDR1 and CDR2: KGHSH and LQKENI. DNA of the CDR3: TGTGCCAGCTCTTACCGGGACGGGAACACTGAAGCTTTCTTT. Protein: CASSYRDGNTEAFF. Drawing the rest from reference TRBV18 and TRBJ1-1, the complete variable domain is NAGVMQNPRHLVRRRGQEARLRCSPMKGHSHVYWYRQLPEEGLKFMVYLQKENIIDESGMPKERFSAEFPKEGPSILRIQQVVRGDSAAYFCASSYRDGNTEAFFGQGTRLTVV.

This clonotype was found many times. This rearrangement joins TRBV6-2 or TRBV6-3 to TRBJ2-5; TRBD2 agrees at 15 bases. CDR1 MNHEY and CDR2 SVGEGT come from the germline V gene. The J segment lost 4 bases and the V segment lost 8 bases, leaving 2 bases of the junction unmatched. The CDR3 extends over 14 amino acids. The CDR3 sequence: CASGTSGRRETQYF. DNA for the CDR3: TGTGCCAGCGGGACTAGCGGGAGGCGAGAGACCCAGTACTTC.

This clonotype was counted many times. The rearrangement links TRBV12-3 or TRBV12-4 to TRBJ2-7; 8 bases match TRBD2. V lost 7 bases to trimming and J lost 2 bases; unmatched junction nucleotides: 7. This CDR3 comprises 14 residues. Here the CDR3 reads CASTQGGLAYEQYF. For the CDR3, the DNA is TGTGCCAGCACCCAAGGGGGACTAGCCTACGAGCAGTACTTC.

This clonotype was counted at least ten times. The gene calls are TRBV19 and TRBJ2-6; 9 nucleotides match TRBD1. CDR3 length: 18 amino acids. Germline trimming cut 4 bases from V and 0 bases from J; bases unmatched to any gene: 7. Germline assignment: CDR1 LNHDA and CDR2 SQIVND (reference sequence). This CDR3 is CASSRWTGASSGANVLTF. The CDR3 DNA is TGTGCCAGTAGTAGGTGGACAGGGGCCTCCTCTGGGGCCAACGTCCTGACTTTC.

This clonotype was seen only a few times. The J gene is TRBJ1-5, the V gene TRBV19, with D tentatively TRBD1 (5 bases). The CDR3 sequence is 15 residues long. CDR1 is LNHDA, CDR2 SQIVND, per germline (reference sequence). Trimming took 6 bases from V and 4 from J, leaving 16 bases between them. The CDR3 loop reads CASSMGLLKNQPQHF. The CDR3 region has the DNA TGTGCCAGTAGCATGGGACTGCTAAAAAATCAGCCCCAGCATTTT.

This clonotype was picked up many times. V and J are TRBV3-1 and TRBJ1-2; possibly TRBD1 for D (6 bases). Germline V gene sequence: CDR1 LGHDT, CDR2 YNNKEL (reference sequence). This CDR3 has 14 residues. Between the trimmed V and J ends, which lost 0 bases and 8 bases, there was a span of 13 bases. CDR3 DNA: TGTGCCAGCAGCCAAGATCAGGGGATCTGGGGCTACACCTTC. Its translation is CASSQDQGIWGYTF.